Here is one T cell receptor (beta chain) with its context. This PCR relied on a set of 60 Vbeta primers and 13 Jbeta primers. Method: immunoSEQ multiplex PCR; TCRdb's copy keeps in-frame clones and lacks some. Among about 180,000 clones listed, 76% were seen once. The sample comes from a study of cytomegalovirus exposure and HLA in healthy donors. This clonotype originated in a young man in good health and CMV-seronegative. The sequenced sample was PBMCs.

As DNA, the CDR3 is TGTGCCTGGAGAAGAGCAGATACGCAGTATTTT. It specifies CAWRRADTQYF. This rearrangement joins TRBV30 to TRBJ2-3, with D unresolved. The CDR3 length is 11 residues. V was trimmed by 3 bases and J by 4 bases, leaving 5 bases between them. Germline values: CDR1 GTSNPN, CDR2 SVGIG (reference sequence).